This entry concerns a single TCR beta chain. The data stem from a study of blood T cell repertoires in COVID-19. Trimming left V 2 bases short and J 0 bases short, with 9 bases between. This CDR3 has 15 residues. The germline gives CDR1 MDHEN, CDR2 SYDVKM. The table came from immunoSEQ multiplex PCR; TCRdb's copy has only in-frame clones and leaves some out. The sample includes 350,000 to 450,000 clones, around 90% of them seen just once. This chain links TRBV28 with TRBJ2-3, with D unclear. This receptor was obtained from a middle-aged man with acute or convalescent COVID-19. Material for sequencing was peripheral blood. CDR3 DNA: TGTGCCAGCAGTTTACTAATAACTAGCACAGATACGCAGTATTTT. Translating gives CASSLLITSTDTQYF. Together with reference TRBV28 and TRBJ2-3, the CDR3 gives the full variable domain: DVKVTQSSRYLVKRTGEKVFLECVQDMDHENMFWYRQDPGLGLRLIYFSYDVKMKEKGDIPEGYSVSREKKERFSLILESASTNQTSMYLCASSLLITSTDTQYFGPGTRLTVL.